The present T cell receptor (beta chain) was sequenced within a study of regulatory T cells in long-lasting Graves disease. For the study at large: Freshly diagnosed Graves' patients had used antithyroid drugs for under 3 months.

This clonotype was detected many times. Antigen unknown. The CDR3 sequence is 10 residues long. Trimming removed 4 bases at V and 5 bases at J, with 4 bases between. Germline V gene data show CDR1 as SQVTM and CDR2 as ANQGSEA. This sample's time point: newly diagnosed GD, antithyroid drugs for less than 3 months. TCR sequences were obtained from RNA taken from PBMCs. CDR3 regions were amplified by Arm-PCR using iRepertoire HTBI primers to build TCR beta libraries. From the multiplex PCR reads, TCRdb called clonotypes with MiXCR, one entry per CDR3 protein. The data hold approximately 230,000 distinct CDR3 sequences, with around 17% observed a single time. The study's findings and limits: Clonotypes that were public and shared totalled 2,500 to 3,500 in persistent patients versus over 800 in new patients.

This TCR derives from a female donor with Graves disease. This chain connects TRBV29-1 to TRBJ2-3; D gene unclear. Sequenced here: peripheral blood mononuclear cells (PBMCs), sampled at new diagnosis, from a patient treated with antithyroid drugs. CDR3 residues: CSVGGDTQYF. As DNA, the CDR3 is TGCAGCGTTGGAGGAGATACGCAGTATTTT.